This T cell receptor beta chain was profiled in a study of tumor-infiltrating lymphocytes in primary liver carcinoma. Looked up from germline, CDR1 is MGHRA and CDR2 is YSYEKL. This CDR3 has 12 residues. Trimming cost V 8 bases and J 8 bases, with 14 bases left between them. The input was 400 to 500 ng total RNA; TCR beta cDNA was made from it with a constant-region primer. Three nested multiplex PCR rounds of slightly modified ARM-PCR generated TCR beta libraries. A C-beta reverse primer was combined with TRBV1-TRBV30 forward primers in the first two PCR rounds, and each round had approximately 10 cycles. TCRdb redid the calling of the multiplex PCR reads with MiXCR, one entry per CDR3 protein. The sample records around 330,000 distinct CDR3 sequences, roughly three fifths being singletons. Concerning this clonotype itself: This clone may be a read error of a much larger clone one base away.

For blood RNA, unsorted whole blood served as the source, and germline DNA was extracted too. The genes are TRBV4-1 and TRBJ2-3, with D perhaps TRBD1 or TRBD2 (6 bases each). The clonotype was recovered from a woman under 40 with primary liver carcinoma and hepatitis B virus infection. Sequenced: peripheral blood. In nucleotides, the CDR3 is TGCGCCAGCCAGGGGACCGGGGGTACGCAGTATTTT. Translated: CASQGTGGTQYF.